Listed below are T cell receptor beta chains from one sample, sequenced in a study of response to subunit inactivated influenza vaccine. TCRdb analysed the RT-PCR reads with MiXCR anew, one entry per CDR3 protein. The sample shows around 580,000 distinct CDR3 sequences, around 11% of them seen only once. This material consisted of PBMCs from blood, taken on the day of vaccination. Receptors originate from a man in his fifties or sixties who received an inactivated influenza vaccine. Both conserved end residues are part of each CDR3. The D gene is left open where the match is weak. Some rows mark clone size as missing; the rest say once, few, many or name a class of expanded clone.

d_call | clone_size | j_call | v_call | cdr3_nt | cdr3_aa
TRBD1 | few | TRBJ1-2 | TRBV20-1 | TGCAGTGCTAGTGGGACAGGGAACTATGGCTACACCTTC | CSASGTGNYGYTF
TRBD2 | few | TRBJ2-3 | TRBV5-1 | TGCGCCAGCAGCCCCATCGGAGCGGGGGCTTCAGATACGCAGTATTTT | CASSPIGAGASDTQYF
. | many | TRBJ1-3 | TRBV12-3/TRBV12-4 | TGTGCCAGCAGGGCCTCTGGAAACACCATATATTTT | CASRASGNTIYF
TRBD2 | . | TRBJ2-7 | TRBV9 | TGTGCCAGCAGCACAGAGCCTAGCGGGATAGTCCACGAGCAGTACTTC | CASSTEPSGIVHEQYF
. | . | TRBJ1-2 | TRBV7-2 | TGTGCCAGCAGCAATCCCTCGGAGTATGGCTACACCTTC | CASSNPSEYGYTF
TRBD1 | many | TRBJ2-2 | TRBV4-1 | TGCGCCAGCAGCCAAGTCAGGGGGCGCGGTACCGGGGAGCTGTTTTTT | CASSQVRGRGTGELFF
TRBD2 | few | TRBJ2-3 | TRBV7-9 | TGTGCCAGTCGCCCTCCGGGACTATACACAGATACGCAGTATTTT | CASRPPGLYTDTQYF
. | many | TRBJ2-1 | TRBV27 | TGTGCCAGCAAGGGTCGAGGGTCCTACAATGAGCAGTTCTTC | CASKGRGSYNEQFF
. | few | TRBJ2-3 | TRBV15 | TGTGCCACCAGGGGTGCTAGCACAGATACGCAGTATTTT | CATRGASTDTQYF
. | . | TRBJ1-6 | TRBV5-1 | TGCGCCAGCACGGAGACAGCCAATTCACCCCTCCACTTT | CASTETANSPLHF
TRBD1 | few | TRBJ2-2 | TRBV7-2 | TGTGCCACCAATAGAGTGACAGGGAAAGCGCGTACCGGGGAGCTGTTTTTT | CATNRVTGKARTGELFF
. | few | TRBJ2-7 | TRBV7-8 | TGTGCCAGCAGCCCGCGCGACATGGGGCTGTACGAGCAGTACTTC | CASSPRDMGLYEQYF
TRBD1 | . | TRBJ2-7 | TRBV28 | TGTGCCAGCAGTTTATGGGGCGACAGGGTAAACCCCTACGAGCAGTACTTC | CASSLWGDRVNPYEQYF
. | few | TRBJ2-1 | TRBV7-2 | TGTGCCAGCAGCCTACCGACAACGGGAGTCGGTCCCTACAATGAGCAGTTCTTC | CASSLPTTGVGPYNEQFF
. | few | TRBJ2-5 | TRBV18 | TGTGCCAGCTCACCGTCCGCGGGGATCCAAGAGACCCAGTACTTC | CASSPSAGIQETQYF
. | . | TRBJ2-5 | TRBV5-5 | TGTGCCAGCACCAGGGGTGGCAGATCCTACGAAACCCAGTACTTC | CASTRGGRSYETQYF
TRBD2 | . | TRBJ2-7 | TRBV4-3 | TGCGCCAGCAGCCAGGGACTAGCGGGAAGGTACGAGCAGTACTTC | CASSQGLAGRYEQYF
. | . | TRBJ2-2 | TRBV7-9 | TGTGCCAGCAGCTTACGTGGGGGGCAGAACACCGGGGAGCTGTTTTTT | CASSLRGGQNTGELFF
. | . | TRBJ2-5 | TRBV5-1 | TGCGCCAGCCGAGCAGGGACAATTTACCAAGAGACCCAGTACTTC | CASRAGTIYQETQYF
. | . | TRBJ2-6 | TRBV20-1 | TGCAGTGCTAGAGGTCCCGGTGGGGCCAACGTCCTGACTTTC | CSARGPGGANVLTF
TRBD1 | many | TRBJ1-3 | TRBV5-1 | TGCGCCAGCAGCCCTGGGACAGGGACCATATATTTT | CASSPGTGTIYF
TRBD2 | many | TRBJ2-3 | TRBV10-3 | TGTGCCACGGGGGAGGGGAAAGATACGCAGTATTTT | CATGEGKDTQYF
. | few | TRBJ2-3 | TRBV5-1 | TGCGCCAGCAGCTTGGCCTTGGACAAAACAGATACGCAGTATTTT | CASSLALDKTDTQYF
TRBD2 | many | TRBJ2-2 | TRBV9 | TGTGCCAGCAGCGCACAGCGGGAGGGCGAAATTCGGGGCACCGGGGAGCTGTTTTTT | CASSAQREGEIRGTGELFF
TRBD1 | . | TRBJ2-5 | TRBV4-3 | TGCGCCAGCAGCCCCGGGACAGCGTACCAAGAGACCCAGTACTTC | CASSPGTAYQETQYF
. | many | TRBJ2-1 | TRBV15 | TGTGCCACCAGCGAGGGGGGAGTCGCTTACAATGAGCAGTTCTTC | CATSEGGVAYNEQFF
TRBD1 | few | TRBJ2-7 | TRBV5-1 | TGCGCCAGCAGCTTGAGGGGGCTTTACGACGAGCAGTACTTC | CASSLRGLYDEQYF
TRBD1 | many | TRBJ1-2 | TRBV20-1 | TGCAGTGCCCCGGGACAGGGGAACTATGGCTACACCTTC | CSAPGQGNYGYTF
. | . | TRBJ2-5 | TRBV21-1 | TGTGCCAGCATTGACAGGGGAGCGAGGGAGACCCAGTGCTTC | CASIDRGARETQCF
TRBD1 | . | TRBJ2-3 | TRBV10-3 | TGTGCCATCAGTGGGAAACAGGGGTTGGCCACAGATACGCAGTATTTT | CAISGKQGLATDTQYF
. | . | TRBJ2-1 | TRBV7-8 | TGTGCCAGCAGCTCAACGATAACAGCGATGAGCTCCTACAATGAGCAGTTCTTC | CASSSTITAMSSYNEQFF
TRBD1 | many | TRBJ2-1 | TRBV7-9 | TGTGCCAGCAGCTTCCGGGACAGCCCCTACAATGAGCAGTTCTTC | CASSFRDSPYNEQFF
TRBD2 | few | TRBJ2-2 | TRBV6-1 | TGTGCCGCCAGGCGGGAGTCATTCACCGGGGAGCTGTTTTTT | CAARRESFTGELFF
. | few | TRBJ2-5 | TRBV7-2 | TGTGCCAGCAGCTTATGGCGGGAAGAGACCCAGTACTTC | CASSLWREETQYF